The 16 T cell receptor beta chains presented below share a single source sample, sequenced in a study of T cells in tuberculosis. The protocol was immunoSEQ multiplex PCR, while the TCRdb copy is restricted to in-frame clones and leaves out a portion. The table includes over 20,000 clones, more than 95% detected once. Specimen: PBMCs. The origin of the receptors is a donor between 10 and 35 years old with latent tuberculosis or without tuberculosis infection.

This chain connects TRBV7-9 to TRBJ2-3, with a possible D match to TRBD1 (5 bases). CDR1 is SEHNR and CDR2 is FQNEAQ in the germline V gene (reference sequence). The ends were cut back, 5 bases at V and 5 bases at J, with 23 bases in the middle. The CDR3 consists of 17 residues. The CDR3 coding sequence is TGTGCCAGCAGCCCCCTGGATGTTTCAGGGCTAGGAGATACGCAGTATTTT. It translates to CASSPLDVSGLGDTQYF.

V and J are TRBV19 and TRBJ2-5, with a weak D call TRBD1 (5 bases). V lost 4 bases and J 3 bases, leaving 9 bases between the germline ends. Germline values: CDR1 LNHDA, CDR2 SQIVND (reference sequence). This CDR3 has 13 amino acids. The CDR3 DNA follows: TGTGCCAGTAGTAGGGGCGGAGAAGAGACCCAGTACTTC. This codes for CASSRGGEETQYF.

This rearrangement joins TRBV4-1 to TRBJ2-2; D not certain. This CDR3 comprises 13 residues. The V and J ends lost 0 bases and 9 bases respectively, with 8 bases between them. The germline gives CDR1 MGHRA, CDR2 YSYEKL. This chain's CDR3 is CASSQDLRRELFF. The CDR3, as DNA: TGCGCCAGCAGCCAAGATCTGAGGCGGGAGCTGTTTTTT.

This CDR3 reads CASSEQPGQWLYEAFF. For the CDR3, the DNA is TGTGCCAGCAGTGAGCAACCGGGACAGTGGCTTTATGAAGCTTTCTTT. V and J are TRBV6-1 and TRBJ1-1; 7 bases are a match to TRBD1. V lost 3 bases and J lost 7; bases outside the gene matches: 14. From germline, CDR1 is MNHNS and CDR2 SASEGT. CDR3 length equals 16 residues.

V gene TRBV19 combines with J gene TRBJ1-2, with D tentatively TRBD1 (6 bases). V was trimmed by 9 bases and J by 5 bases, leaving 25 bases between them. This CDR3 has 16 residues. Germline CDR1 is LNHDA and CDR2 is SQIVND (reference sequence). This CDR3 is CASARDGAGVGYGYTF. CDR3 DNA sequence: TGTGCCAGCGCTAGAGATGGGGCAGGGGTCGGATATGGCTACACCTTC.

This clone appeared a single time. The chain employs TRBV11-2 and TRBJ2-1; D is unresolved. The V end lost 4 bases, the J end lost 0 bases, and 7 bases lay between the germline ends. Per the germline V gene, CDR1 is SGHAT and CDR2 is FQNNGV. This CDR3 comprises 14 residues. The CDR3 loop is CASSSLYSYNEQFF. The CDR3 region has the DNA TGTGCCAGCAGCTCCTTATACTCCTACAATGAGCAGTTCTTC.

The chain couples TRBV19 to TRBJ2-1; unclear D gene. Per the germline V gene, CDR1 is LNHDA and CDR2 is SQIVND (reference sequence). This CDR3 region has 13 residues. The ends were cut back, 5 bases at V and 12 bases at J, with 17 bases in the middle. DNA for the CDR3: TGTGCCAGTAGTGTAGGGCCGCTTCCTGGGCAGTTCTTC. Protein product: CASSVGPLPGQFF.

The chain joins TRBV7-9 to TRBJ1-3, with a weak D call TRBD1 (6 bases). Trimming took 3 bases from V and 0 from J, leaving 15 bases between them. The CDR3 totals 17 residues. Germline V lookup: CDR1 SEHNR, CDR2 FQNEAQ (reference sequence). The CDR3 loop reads CASSFAHTGISGNTIYF. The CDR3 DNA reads TGTGCCAGCAGCTTTGCTCATACAGGGATCTCTGGAAACACCATATATTTT.

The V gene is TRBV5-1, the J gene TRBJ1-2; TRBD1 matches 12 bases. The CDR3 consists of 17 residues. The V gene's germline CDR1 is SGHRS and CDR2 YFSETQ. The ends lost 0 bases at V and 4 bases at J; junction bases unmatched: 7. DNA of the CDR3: TGCGCCAGCAGCTTGGAGGGACAGGGGGCTCGTTCCTATGGCTACACCTTC. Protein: CASSLEGQGARSYGYTF.

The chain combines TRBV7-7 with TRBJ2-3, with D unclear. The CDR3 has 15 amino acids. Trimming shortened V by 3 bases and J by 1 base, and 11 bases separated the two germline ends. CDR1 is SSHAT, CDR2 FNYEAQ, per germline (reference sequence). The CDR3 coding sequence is TGTGCCAGCAGCTTGGGCCCCACCGGCACAGATACGCAGTATTTT. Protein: CASSLGPTGTDTQYF.

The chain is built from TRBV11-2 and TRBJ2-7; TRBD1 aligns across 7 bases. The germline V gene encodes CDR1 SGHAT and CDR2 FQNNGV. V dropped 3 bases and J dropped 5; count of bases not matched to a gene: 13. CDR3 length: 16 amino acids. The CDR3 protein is CASSFILEGARNEQYF. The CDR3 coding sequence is TGTGCCAGCAGCTTTATTCTCGAGGGGGCCAGGAACGAGCAGTACTTC.

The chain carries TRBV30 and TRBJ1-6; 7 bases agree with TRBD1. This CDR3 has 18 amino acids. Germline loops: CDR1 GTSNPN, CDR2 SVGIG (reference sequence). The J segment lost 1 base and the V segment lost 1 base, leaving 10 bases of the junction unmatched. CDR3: CAWSETSGGWSYNSPLHF. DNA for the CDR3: TGTGCCTGGAGTGAAACATCAGGGGGTTGGTCCTATAATTCACCCCTCCACTTT.

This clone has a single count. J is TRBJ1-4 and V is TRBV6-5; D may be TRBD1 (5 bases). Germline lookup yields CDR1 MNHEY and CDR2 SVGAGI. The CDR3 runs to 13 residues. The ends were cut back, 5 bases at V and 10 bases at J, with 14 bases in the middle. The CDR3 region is CASSTGEGLKLFF. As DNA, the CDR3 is TGTGCCAGCAGTACCGGGGAGGGGTTAAAACTGTTTTTT.

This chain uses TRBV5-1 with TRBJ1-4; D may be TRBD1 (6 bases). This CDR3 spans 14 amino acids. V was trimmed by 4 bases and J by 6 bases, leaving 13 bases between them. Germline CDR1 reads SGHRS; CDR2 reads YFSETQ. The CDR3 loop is CASSPGQDYEKLFF. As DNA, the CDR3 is TGCGCCAGCAGCCCGGGACAAGATTATGAAAAACTGTTTTTT.

CDR3 sequence: CAWSAGQGRNEQFF. In DNA, the CDR3 is TGTGCCTGGAGCGCGGGACAGGGGCGGAATGAGCAGTTCTTC. The chain is built from TRBV30 and TRBJ2-1, with TRBD1 identical over 10 bases. CDR1 is GTSNPN, CDR2 SVGIG, per germline (reference sequence). This CDR3 contains 14 residues. The junction had 6 bases not matched to a gene; V was cut back by 3 bases and J by 7 bases.

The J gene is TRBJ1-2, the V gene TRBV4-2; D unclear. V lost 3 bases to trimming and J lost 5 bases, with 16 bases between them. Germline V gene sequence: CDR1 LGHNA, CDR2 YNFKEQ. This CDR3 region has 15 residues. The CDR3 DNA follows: TGTGCCAGCAGCCAGAGCCGTTACGGGGATTATGGCTACACCTTC. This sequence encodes CASSQSRYGDYGYTF.